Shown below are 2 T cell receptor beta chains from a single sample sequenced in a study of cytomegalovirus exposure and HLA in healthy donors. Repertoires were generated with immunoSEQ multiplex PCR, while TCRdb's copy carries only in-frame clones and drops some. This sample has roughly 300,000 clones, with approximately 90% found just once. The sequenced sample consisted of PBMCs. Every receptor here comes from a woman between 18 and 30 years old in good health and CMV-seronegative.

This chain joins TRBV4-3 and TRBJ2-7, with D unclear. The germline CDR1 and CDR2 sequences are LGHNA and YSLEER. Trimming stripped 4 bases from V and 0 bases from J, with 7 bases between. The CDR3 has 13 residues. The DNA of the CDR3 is TGCGCCAGCAGCCCTCCAGGCTCCTACGAGCAGTACTTC. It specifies CASSPPGSYEQYF.

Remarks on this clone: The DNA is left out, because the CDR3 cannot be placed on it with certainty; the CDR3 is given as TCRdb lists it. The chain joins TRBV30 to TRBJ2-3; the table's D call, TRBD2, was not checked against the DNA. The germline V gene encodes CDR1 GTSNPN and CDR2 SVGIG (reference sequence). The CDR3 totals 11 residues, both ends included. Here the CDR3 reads CAWGTGTSMYF.